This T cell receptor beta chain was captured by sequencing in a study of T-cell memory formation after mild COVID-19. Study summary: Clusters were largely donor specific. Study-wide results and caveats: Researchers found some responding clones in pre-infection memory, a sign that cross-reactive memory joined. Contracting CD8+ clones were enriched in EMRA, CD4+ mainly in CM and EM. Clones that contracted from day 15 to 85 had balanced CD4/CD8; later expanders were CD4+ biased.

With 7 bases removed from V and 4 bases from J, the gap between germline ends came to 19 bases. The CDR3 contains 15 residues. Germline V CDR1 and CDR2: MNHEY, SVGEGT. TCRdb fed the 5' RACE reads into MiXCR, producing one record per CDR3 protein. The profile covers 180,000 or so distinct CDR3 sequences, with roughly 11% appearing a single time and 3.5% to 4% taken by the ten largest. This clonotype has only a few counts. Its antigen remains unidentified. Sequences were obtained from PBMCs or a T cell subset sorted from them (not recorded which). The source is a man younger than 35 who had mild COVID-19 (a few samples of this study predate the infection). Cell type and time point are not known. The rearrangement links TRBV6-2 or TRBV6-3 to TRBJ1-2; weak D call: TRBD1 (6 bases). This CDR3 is CASNDPGDSFYGYTF. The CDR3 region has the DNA TGTGCCAGCAATGACCCAGGGGACTCTTTCTATGGCTACACCTTC.